Reported below is one T cell receptor beta chain. These data come from a study of blood T cell repertoires in COVID-19. Study summary: Acute and convalescent COVID-19 specimens originated in the United States, Italy and Spain. Sources were T cells, B-cell-depleted T cells, or PBMCs; the material itself was cDNA or gDNA.

The CDR3 consists of 17 residues. The germline V gene has CDR1 SGDLS and CDR2 YYNGEE. After removal of 0 bases from V and 3 bases from J, the junction contained 8 bases not matched to a gene. In the study's own analysis: Reference gene primer amplification gave estimated nucleated cell counts. The data were produced by immunoSEQ multiplex PCR, yet TCRdb's version contains in-frame clones alone and is incomplete. V, J and clone size were drawn from that table, and D and trimming were deduced from the DNA. Seen here are 45,000 or so clones, 80% observed once, and the top ten hold about 20%. This clonotype was obtained from a man aged 70 or older with acute or convalescent COVID-19. J is TRBJ2-1 and V is TRBV9; 8 bases match TRBD2. The sequencing input was peripheral blood. The CDR3: CASSVEISGAFYNEQFF. CDR3 in DNA: TGTGCCAGCAGCGTAGAGATTAGCGGGGCATTCTACAATGAGCAGTTCTTC.